Sequencing of this TCR beta chain was carried out in a study of blood T cell repertoires in COVID-19. Overall study context: Sample material is recorded as cDNA or gDNA derived from T cells, B-cell-depleted T cells, or PBMCs.

In the original processing: From reference gene primer amplification, estimates of nucleated cell counts were derived. The table came from immunoSEQ multiplex PCR; TCRdb's copy has only in-frame clones and leaves some out. From that table come the V and J calls and clone size; the DNA was used to work out D and trimming. This sample has over 300,000 clones, with 70% to 90% found just once. Trimming took 6 bases from V and 1 from J; bases not matched to a gene: 3. Germline-derived CDR1 and CDR2 are KGHSH and LQKENI. The CDR3 loop spans 14 amino acids. The receptor was derived from a human donor in a cohort sampled during active COVID-19. V gene TRBV18 combines with J gene TRBJ2-7; 10 bases line up with TRBD1. The sample taken for sequencing was peripheral blood. CDR3 sequence: CASSRDRGSYEQYF. CDR3 coding DNA: TGTGCCAGCTCCCGGGACAGGGGATCCTACGAGCAGTACTTC.